Described below is a single TCR beta chain sequence and its context. This clonotype has at least ten counts. Its recognized antigen is unknown. No qualities accompany the bases; no much larger clone lies one base away. This sample stems from a study of T cells in Graves' hyperthyroidism and ophthalmopathy (dated by TCRdb to the late 2010s). Background for the entire study: Peripheral blood samples were taken at initial diagnosis, before any treatment was given. TCR Vbeta CDR3 sequencing of 140 or so peripheral blood samples (over 40 ophthalmopathy, 75 to 80 hyperthyroidism and approximately 17 progressor patients) is reported in the paper. The approximately 95 discovery patients were divided at random into training and test sets in a 7:3 ratio. The study also compared thyroid tissue and blood T-cell repertoires from about 6 Graves' hyperthyroidism patients. An independent validation cohort of fewer than 20 hyperthyroidism patients and more than 15 patients who later progressed to ophthalmopathy tested prospective prediction of ophthalmopathy. Once sampling was done, hyperthyroidism patients were given methimazole at a starting dose of 30 mg daily, whereas ophthalmopathy patients were given high-dose intravenous methylprednisolone. A discovery cohort of 95 to 100 patients, roughly 45 with Graves' ophthalmopathy and roughly 59 with stable Graves' hyperthyroidism, was used to find distinguishing TCR V-J signatures. The paper's findings and limits, for the study overall: Sample size was not statistically predetermined, and investigators were not blinded to group allocation. A 13 V-J signature model separated ophthalmopathy from stable hyperthyroidism, with approximately 87% sensitivity and around 84% specificity in cross-validation and 80%/75% in testing. In validation, the model predicted progression to ophthalmopathy with 60% to 71% sensitivity and around 72% specificity, a median of around six months before onset. Most expanded thyroid clonotypes (frequency above 0.001) were also detected in blood, a finding suggesting that blood repertoires may reflect thyroid immune responses.

Stable Graves' hyperthyroidism was defined as the absence of progression to ophthalmopathy over 18 months of follow-up. The hyperthyroidism patients were between 18 and 65 years old and newly diagnosed, with a disease duration of less than 2 months. Exclusion was applied to patients with uncontrolled infections, other autoimmune diseases, pregnancy or lactation. Diagnoses relied on clinical symptoms, serum thyroxine and TRAb, thyroid ultrasound and orbital computed tomography. PBMCs were separated from under 12 ml of fresh peripheral blood using Ficoll-Paque density gradient centrifugation. Total RNA was extracted with Trizol reagent, and quality was checked on an Agilent 2100 Bioanalyzer. The TCR beta CDR3 regions were amplified from the RNA transcripts. For the first round of RT-PCR on the TCR CDR3, the HTBI primer set was used together with the Qiagen OneStep RT-PCR kit. Libraries were constructed in a second round of multiplex PCR, after which size selection and purification were performed. The libraries were sequenced on an Illumina HiSeq2000 using paired-end 100 bp reads. As for the original processing: Raw data were processed with SOAPnuke, discarding reads with adapters, uncalled bases, mean Phred below 15, or no exact constant-primer or identifier match. COPE v1.2.5 was used to merge high-quality paired reads, and clonotypes were defined as unique nucleotide sequences. MiTCR v1.1 was used to align clonotypes to the IMGT TRBV, TRBD and TRBJ reference segments. The analysis was restricted to V-J combinations with a frequency above 0.0001, which together covered about 99% of the repertoires. The TCS score was defined as the ratio of F50 (clonal expansion) to E x V (chaos), calculated using BLOSUM62-based TCRdist between CDR3 peptides within each V-J. Welch's t-statistics and random forest reduced some 510 V-J features to roughly 13, which were used in a naive Bayes classifier (R e1071). The similarity between thyroid and blood repertoires was quantified using the Morisita-Horn index. In TCRdb, the public reads were trimmed at Q25 with fastp and aligned with MiXCR, with productive beta chains retained. Rows merge per CDR3 protein into single entries with the most common DNA and genes. These V and J calls originate from TCRdb's pipeline instead of the authors' own analysis. The sample records hundreds of thousands of distinct CDR3 sequences, about two fifths of which are singletons. Approximately 8.7% of the sample rests with the top ten.

Cut back by 3 bases and 1 base, the V and J ends lie 12 bases apart. Looking up the germline V gene (reference sequence) yields CDR1 DFQATT and CDR2 SNEGSKA. The CDR3 measures 14 amino acids from cysteine to phenylalanine. The only DNA kept is the CDR3, 42 bases in frame from the first base. This sequence uses TRBV20-1 and TRBJ1-1; no D gene call is confident. The receptor was derived from a man aged 18 to 35 with Graves' hyperthyroidism. Input material: blood. The CDR3 is CSARKDGGNTEAFF. The nucleotide sequence is TGCAGTGCTAGGAAAGATGGCGGGAACACTGAAGCTTTCTTT.